This record looks at one T cell receptor beta chain sequence and its context. Its specificity is unknown. Expressed TCRB transcripts were sequenced because the isolated RNA had all been reverse transcribed beforehand. Repertoires were generated with immunoSEQ multiplex PCR, while TCRdb's copy carries only in-frame clones and drops some. The sample holds around 250,000 clones, over 20% seen once. The data belong to a study of beta chain features in type 1 diabetes. Study-level background: In age, gender and cell yields, patients were similar to healthy donors. All of the samples together had around 110,000,000 sorted cells examined. Findings of the study overall: Researchers report that Type 1 diabetes patients had moderately but significantly shorter TCRB CDR3s across all four CD4+ subsets. The naive, central memory and Treg TCRB repertoires showed an apparent similarity that was greater among patients than among healthy donors.

Sampling consisted of one heparinised blood draw per donor, averaging roughly 100 mL. CDR3 length: 14 amino acids. V lost 0 bases to trimming and J lost 5 bases, with 9 bases between them. The germline gives CDR1 SGDLS, CDR2 YYNGEE. V is TRBV9 and J is TRBJ2-4; D unresolved. The sequenced sample consisted of naive CD4+ T cells from blood. The TCR originated in a woman between 40 and 50 years old with type 1 diabetes. CDR3 sequence reads: CASSVAAQENIQYF. CDR3 bases: TGTGCCAGCAGCGTAGCCGCCCAGGAAAACATTCAGTACTTC.